This TCR beta chain was recovered during a study of cytomegalovirus exposure and HLA in healthy donors. The primer mix had 60 Vbeta and 13 Jbeta primers. Measured with immunoSEQ multiplex PCR; TCRdb has only the in-frame clones, and not every one. The sample contains around 91,000 clones, around three quarters of which appear only once. This clone showed up just a few times. The specimen was PBMCs. The TCR comes from a woman aged 40 to 49 in good health and CMV-seropositive.

CDR3 in amino acids: CASSPPNRGGQTYNEQFF. CDR3 in DNA: TGCGCCAGCAGCCCACCTAATCGGGGGGGCCAAACATACAATGAGCAGTTCTTC. The V and J genes are TRBV4-1 and TRBJ2-1, with 8 bases matching TRBD2. Looked up from germline, CDR1 is MGHRA and CDR2 is YSYEKL. The trim removed 4 bases at V and 4 bases at J, leaving 15 bases unmatched. The length of the CDR3 is 18 residues.